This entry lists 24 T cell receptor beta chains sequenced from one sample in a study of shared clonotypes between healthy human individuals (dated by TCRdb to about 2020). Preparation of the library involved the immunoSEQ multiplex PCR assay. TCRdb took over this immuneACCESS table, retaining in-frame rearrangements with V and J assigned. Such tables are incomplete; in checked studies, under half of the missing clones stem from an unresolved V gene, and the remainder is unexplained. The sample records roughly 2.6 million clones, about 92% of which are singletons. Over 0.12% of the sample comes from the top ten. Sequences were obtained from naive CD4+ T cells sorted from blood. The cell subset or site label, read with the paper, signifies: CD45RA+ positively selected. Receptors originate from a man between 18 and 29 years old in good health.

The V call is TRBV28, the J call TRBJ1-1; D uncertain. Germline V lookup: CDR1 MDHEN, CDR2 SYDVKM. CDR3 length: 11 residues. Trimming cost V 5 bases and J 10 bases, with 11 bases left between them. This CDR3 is CASSIEYGAFF. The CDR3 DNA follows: TGTGCCAGCAGTATCGAGTACGGAGCTTTCTTT.

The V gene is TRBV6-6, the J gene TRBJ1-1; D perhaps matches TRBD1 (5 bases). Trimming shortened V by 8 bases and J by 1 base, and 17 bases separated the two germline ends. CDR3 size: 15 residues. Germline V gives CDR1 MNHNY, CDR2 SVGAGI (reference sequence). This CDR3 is CASEQQVISNTEAFF. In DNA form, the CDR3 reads TGTGCCAGCGAACAACAGGTAATTTCGAACACTGAAGCTTTCTTT.

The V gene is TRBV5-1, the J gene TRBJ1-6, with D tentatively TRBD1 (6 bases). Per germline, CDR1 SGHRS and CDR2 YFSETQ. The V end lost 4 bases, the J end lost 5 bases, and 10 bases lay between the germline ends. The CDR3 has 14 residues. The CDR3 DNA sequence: TGCGCCAGCAGCCGACAGGAAAATAATTCACCCCTCCACTTT. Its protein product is CASSRQENNSPLHF.

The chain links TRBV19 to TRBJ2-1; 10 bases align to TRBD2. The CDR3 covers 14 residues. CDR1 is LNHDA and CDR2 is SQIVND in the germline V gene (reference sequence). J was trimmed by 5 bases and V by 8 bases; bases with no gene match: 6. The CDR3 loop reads CASRSGRIDNEQFF. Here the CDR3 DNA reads TGTGCCAGTCGTAGCGGGAGGATAGACAATGAGCAGTTCTTC.

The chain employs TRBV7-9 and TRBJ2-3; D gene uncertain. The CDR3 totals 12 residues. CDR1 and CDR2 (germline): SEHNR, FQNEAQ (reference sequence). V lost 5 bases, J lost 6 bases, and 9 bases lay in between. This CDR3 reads CASSQETDTQYF. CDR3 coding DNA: TGTGCCAGCAGCCAAGAAACGGATACGCAGTATTTT.

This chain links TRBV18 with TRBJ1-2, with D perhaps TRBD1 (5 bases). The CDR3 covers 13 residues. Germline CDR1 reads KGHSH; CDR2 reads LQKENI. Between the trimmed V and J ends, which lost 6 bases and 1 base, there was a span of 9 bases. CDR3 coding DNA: TGTGCCAGCTCTCGACAGAATAACTATGGCTACACCTTC. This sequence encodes CASSRQNNYGYTF.

CDR3 sequence: CASSASGGLEYGYTF. In nucleotides, the CDR3 is TGTGCCAGCAGCGCTTCAGGGGGTCTGGAGTATGGCTACACCTTC. V gene TRBV9 combines with J gene TRBJ1-2; TRBD1 matches at 7 bases. The V segment lost 3 bases and the J segment 5 bases; nucleotides outside the gene matches: 10. CDR1 and CDR2 from the germline V gene are SGDLS and YYNGEE. The CDR3 length is 15 residues.

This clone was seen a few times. The CDR3 region has the DNA TGTGCCAGCAGCACCCGGGACAGGGGGGCTGAAGCTTTCTTT. It is translated as CASSTRDRGAEAFF. The chain combines TRBV9 with TRBJ1-1, with 11 positions matching TRBD1. The CDR3 loop spans 14 amino acids. Trimming at V came to 4 bases and at J to 6 bases, leaving 5 bases not matched to a gene. The germline CDR1 and CDR2 sequences are SGDLS and YYNGEE.

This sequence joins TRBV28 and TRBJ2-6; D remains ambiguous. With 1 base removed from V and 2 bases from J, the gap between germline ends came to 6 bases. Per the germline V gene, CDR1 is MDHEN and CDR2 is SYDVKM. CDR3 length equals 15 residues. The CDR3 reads CASSLYRPGANVLTF. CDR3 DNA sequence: TGTGCCAGCAGTTTATACCGCCCTGGGGCCAACGTCCTGACTTTC.

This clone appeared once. The CDR3 bases are TGCGCCAGCAGCCAAGGAGAAGGGACTAGGGACAATGAGCAGTTCTTC. Protein sequence: CASSQGEGTRDNEQFF. The chain recombines TRBV4-1 with TRBJ2-1; 8 positions agree with TRBD2. CDR1 MGHRA and CDR2 YSYEKL come from the germline V gene. The CDR3 loop spans 16 amino acids. The junction had 7 bases not matched to a gene; V was cut back by 1 base and J by 5 bases.

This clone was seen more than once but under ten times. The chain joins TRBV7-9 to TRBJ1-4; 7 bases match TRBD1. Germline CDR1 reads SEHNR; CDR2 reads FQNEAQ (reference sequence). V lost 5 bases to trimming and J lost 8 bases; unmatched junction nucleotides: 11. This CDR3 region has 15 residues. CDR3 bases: TGTGCCAGCAGCAACCAACAGGGGCTCGAGGAAAAACTGTTTTTT. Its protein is CASSNQQGLEEKLFF. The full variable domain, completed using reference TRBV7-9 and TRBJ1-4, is DTGVSQNPRHKITKRGQNVTFRCDPISEHNRLYWYRQTLGQGPEFLTYFQNEAQLEKSRLLSDRFSAERPKGSFSTLEIQRTEQGDSAMYLCASSNQQGLEEKLFFGSGTQLSVL.

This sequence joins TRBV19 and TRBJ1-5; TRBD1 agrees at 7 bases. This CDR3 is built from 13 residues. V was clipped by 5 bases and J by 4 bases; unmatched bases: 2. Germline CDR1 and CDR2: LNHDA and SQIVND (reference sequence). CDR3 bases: TGTGCCAGTAGTCAGGGACAGAATCAGCCCCAGCATTTT. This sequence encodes CASSQGQNQPQHF.

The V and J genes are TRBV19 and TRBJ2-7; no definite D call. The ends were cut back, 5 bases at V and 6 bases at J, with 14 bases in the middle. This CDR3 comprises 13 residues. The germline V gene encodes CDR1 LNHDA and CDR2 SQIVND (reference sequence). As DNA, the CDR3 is TGTGCCAGTAGTCCGAGTCTAGTCTCCGAGCAGTACTTC. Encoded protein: CASSPSLVSEQYF.

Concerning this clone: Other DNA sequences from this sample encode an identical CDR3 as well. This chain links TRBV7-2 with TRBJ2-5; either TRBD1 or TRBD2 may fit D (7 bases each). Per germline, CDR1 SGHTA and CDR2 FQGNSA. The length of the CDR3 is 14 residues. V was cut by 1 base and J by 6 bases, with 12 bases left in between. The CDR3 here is CASSLGQGGKTQYF. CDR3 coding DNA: TGTGCCAGCAGCTTAGGGCAGGGGGGGAAGACCCAGTACTTC.

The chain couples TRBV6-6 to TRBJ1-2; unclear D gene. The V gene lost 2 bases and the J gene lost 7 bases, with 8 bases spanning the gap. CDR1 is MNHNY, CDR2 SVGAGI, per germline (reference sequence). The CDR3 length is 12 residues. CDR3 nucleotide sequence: TGTGCCAGCAGTTACCCAGACGGTGGCTACACCTTC. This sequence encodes CASSYPDGGYTF.

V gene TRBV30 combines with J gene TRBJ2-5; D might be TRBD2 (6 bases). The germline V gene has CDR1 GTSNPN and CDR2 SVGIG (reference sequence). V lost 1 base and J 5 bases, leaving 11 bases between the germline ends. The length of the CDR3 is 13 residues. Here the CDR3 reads CAWSAQAGETQYF. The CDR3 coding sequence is TGTGCCTGGAGTGCCCAGGCGGGGGAGACCCAGTACTTC.

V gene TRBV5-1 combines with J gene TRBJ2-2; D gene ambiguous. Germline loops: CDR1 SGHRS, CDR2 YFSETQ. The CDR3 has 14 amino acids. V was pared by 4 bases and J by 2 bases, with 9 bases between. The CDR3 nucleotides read TGCGCCAGCAGCGTGGGTCCAAACACCGGGGAGCTGTTTTTT. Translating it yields CASSVGPNTGELFF.

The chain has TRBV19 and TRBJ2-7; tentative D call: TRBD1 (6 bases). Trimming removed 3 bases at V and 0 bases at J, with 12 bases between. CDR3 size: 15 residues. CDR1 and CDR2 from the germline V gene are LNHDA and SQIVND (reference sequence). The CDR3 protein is CASSMRQGTSYEQYF. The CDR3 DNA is TGTGCCAGTAGTATGCGGCAGGGGACCTCCTACGAGCAGTACTTC.

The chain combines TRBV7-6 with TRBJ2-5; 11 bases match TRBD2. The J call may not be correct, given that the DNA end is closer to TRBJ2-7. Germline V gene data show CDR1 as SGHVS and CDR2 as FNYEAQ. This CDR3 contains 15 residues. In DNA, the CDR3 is TGTGCCAGCAGCCCTCAACTAGCGGGAGAGTACGAGCAGTACTTC. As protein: CASSPQLAGEYEQYF.

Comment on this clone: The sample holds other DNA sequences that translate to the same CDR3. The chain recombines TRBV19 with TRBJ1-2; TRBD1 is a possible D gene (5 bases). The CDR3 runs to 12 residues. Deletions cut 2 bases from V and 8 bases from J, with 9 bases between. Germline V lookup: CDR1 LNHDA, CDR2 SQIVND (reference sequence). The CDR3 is CASSIWGRGYTF. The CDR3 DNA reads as TGTGCCAGTAGTATATGGGGGAGAGGCTACACCTTC. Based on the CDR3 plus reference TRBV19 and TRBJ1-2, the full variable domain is DGGITQSPKYLFRKEGQNVTLSCEQNLNHDAMYWYRQDPGQGLRLIYYSQIVNDFQKGDIAEGYSVSREKKESFPLTVTSAQKNPTAFYLCASSIWGRGYTFGSGTRLTVV.

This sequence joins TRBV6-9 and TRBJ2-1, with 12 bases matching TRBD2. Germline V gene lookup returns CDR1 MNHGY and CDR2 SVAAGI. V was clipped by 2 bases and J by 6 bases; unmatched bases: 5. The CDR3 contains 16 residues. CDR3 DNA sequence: TGTGCCAGCAGTTATGATCTAGCGGGAGGGGGCAATGAGCAGTTCTTC. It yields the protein CASSYDLAGGGNEQFF.

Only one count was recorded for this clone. CDR3 protein: CASSLGSVGDTQYF. CDR3 nucleotides: TGCGCCAGCAGCCTGGGATCGGTGGGAGATACGCAGTATTTT. The V call is TRBV5-1, the J call TRBJ2-3; D gene unclear. V was clipped by 4 bases and J by 5 bases, with 14 bases between them. This CDR3 region has 14 residues. From germline, CDR1 is SGHRS and CDR2 YFSETQ.

CDR3 amino acids: CASSPGVSGNTIYF. CDR3 in DNA: TGCGCCAGCAGCCCTGGAGTCTCTGGAAACACCATATATTTT. V is TRBV4-1 and J is TRBJ1-3; no clear D. Germline V gene lookup returns CDR1 MGHRA and CDR2 YSYEKL. Trimming removed 4 bases at V and 0 bases at J, with 7 bases between. This CDR3 is 14 amino acids long.

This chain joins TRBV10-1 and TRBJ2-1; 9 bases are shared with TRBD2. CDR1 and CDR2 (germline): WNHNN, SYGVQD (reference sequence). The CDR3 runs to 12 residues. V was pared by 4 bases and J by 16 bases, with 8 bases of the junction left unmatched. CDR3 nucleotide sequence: TGCGCCAGCAGTGCCCCGGGACTAGCCCCTTTCTTC. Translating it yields CASSAPGLAPFF.